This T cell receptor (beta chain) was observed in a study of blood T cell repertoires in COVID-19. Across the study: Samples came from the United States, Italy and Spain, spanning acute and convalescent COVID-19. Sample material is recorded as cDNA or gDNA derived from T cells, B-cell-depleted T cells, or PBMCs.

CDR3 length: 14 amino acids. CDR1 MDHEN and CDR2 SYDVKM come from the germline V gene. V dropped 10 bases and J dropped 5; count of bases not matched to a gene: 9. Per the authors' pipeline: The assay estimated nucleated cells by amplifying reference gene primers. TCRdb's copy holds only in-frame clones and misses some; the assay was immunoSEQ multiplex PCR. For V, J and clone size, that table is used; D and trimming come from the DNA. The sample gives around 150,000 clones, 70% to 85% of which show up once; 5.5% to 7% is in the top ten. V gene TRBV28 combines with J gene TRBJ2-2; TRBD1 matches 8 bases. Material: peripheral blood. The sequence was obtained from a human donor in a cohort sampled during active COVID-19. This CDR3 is CATHAGGETGELFF. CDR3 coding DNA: TGTGCCACCCACGCAGGGGGCGAGACCGGGGAGCTGTTTTTT.